This TCR beta chain was sequenced during a study of T cells after yellow fever vaccination. Study-level background: Fractions with few cells were prepared using SMART-Seq v4 Ultra Low Input.

Trimming removed 6 bases from V and 6 bases from J; junction bases left unmatched: 6. The CDR3 consists of 14 residues. CDR1 is MNHEY, CDR2 SMNVEV, per germline (reference sequence). MiXCR was run by TCRdb on the 5' RACE reads, yielding one entry per CDR3 protein. The repertoire holds about 350,000 distinct CDR3 sequences, with around 8.1% as singletons. This clonotype was detected only a few times. Its antigen is unidentified. Notes on the study in general: Secondary responses were weaker yet peaked faster, day 5 versus 15. Clones that expanded after primary vaccination mostly reappeared after the booster (96% CD4, approximately 85% CD8).

The rearrangement uses TRBV27 and TRBJ1-4; TRBD1 matches at 8 bases. The TCR comes from a man aged 18 to 29 who received the YFV17D yellow fever vaccine. The specimen was PBMCs, collected around 45 days after the first yellow fever vaccination. The CDR3: CASRPTGVDEKLFF. Here the CDR3 DNA reads TGTGCCAGCAGGCCGACAGGGGTAGATGAAAAACTGTTTTTT.